The table lists the clone carrying this TCR beta chain with a count of one. This entry belongs to a study of blood T cell repertoires in COVID-19. Study-level information: In each case, the material was cDNA or gDNA derived from T cells, B-cell-depleted T cells, or PBMCs.

Authors' methods: From reference gene primer amplification, estimates of nucleated cell counts were derived. Assay used: immunoSEQ multiplex PCR; TCRdb lists only in-frame clones, some missing. D and trimming were read from the DNA, whereas the V and J calls and clone size are those reported in that table. The sample lists about 99,000 clones, about 83% seen once, with roughly 2% in the top ten. Germline V gene data show CDR1 as LGHNA and CDR2 as YNFKEQ. CDR3 length equals 17 residues. V was cut by 0 bases and J by 4 bases, with 17 bases left in between. This TCR was recovered from a man in his 70s with active or convalescent COVID-19. The chain uses TRBV4-2 and TRBJ2-3; D ambiguous. The source material was peripheral blood. CDR3 protein: CASSQDEERKTPDTQYF. As DNA, the CDR3 is TGTGCCAGCAGCCAAGACGAGGAGAGGAAGACCCCAGATACGCAGTATTTT.